This TCR beta chain stems from a study of T cell changes during pregnancy in multiple sclerosis. Germline CDR1 is SGDLS and CDR2 is YYNGEE. Trimming took 1 base from V and 1 from J; bases not matched to a gene: 1. This CDR3 comprises 16 residues. Here immunoSEQ multiplex PCR was the method, and the copy in TCRdb shows in-frame clones only, minus some. The table shows roughly 40,000 clones, with roughly 90% occurring only once. The source was CD8+ T cells from peripheral blood mononuclear cells, collected in the first trimester of pregnancy. The TCR comes from a female donor with multiple sclerosis, enrolled in a pregnancy study. V gene TRBV9 combines with J gene TRBJ2-6, with 8 bases aligning to TRBD1. DNA of the CDR3: TGTGCCAGCAGCGTAAGGACAGGGTCTGGGGCCAACGTCCTGACTTTC. Encoded protein: CASSVRTGSGANVLTF.